This entry lists 20 T cell receptor beta chains sequenced from one sample in a study of T cell responses to AZD1222 COVID-19 vaccine. The table came from immunoSEQ multiplex PCR; TCRdb's copy has only in-frame clones and leaves some out. The sample includes 100,000 to 150,000 clones, 70% to 90% of them seen just once. The material sequenced was peripheral blood, taken on day 0 of AZD1222 vaccination. These receptor sequences come from an adult in good health.

This chain links TRBV29-1 with TRBJ1-3; 9 positions agree with TRBD1. Germline V gene lookup returns CDR1 SQVTM and CDR2 ANQGSEA. J lost 1 base, V lost 7 bases, and 11 bases had no gene match. This CDR3 has 16 residues. The CDR3 spells CSALRGGTGSGNTIYF. CDR3 in DNA: TGCAGCGCCCTAAGGGGCGGGACAGGGTCTGGAAACACCATATATTTT.

This chain connects TRBV29-1 to TRBJ1-2; 10 positions match TRBD1. Looked up from germline, CDR1 is SQVTM and CDR2 is ANQGSEA. This CDR3 is built from 13 residues. V was clipped by 4 bases and J by 3 bases; unmatched bases: 2. The CDR3 DNA sequence: TGCAGCGTTGGGACAGGGGGGGACTATGGCTACACCTTC. This gives the protein CSVGTGGDYGYTF.

The rearrangement joins TRBV2 to TRBJ2-2; D is unresolved. The germline V gene encodes CDR1 SNHLY and CDR2 FYNNEI. V lost 4 bases and J lost 4, with 7 bases in between. This CDR3 spans 13 amino acids. CDR3 sequence: CASSVSGTGELFF. The DNA for the CDR3 is TGTGCCAGCAGTGTATCAGGCACCGGGGAGCTGTTTTTT.

The rearrangement joins TRBV7-2 to TRBJ1-1, with D possibly matching TRBD1 (5 bases). Trimming stripped 2 bases from V and 11 bases from J, with 18 bases between. Germline-derived CDR1 and CDR2 are SGHTA and FQGNSA. The CDR3 is made up of 14 amino acids. The CDR3 nucleotides read TGTGCCAGCAGCTTATACAGACAGACGGGGATCGCTTTCTTT. Translated, it gives CASSLYRQTGIAFF.

This clone appeared a single time. The rearrangement uses TRBV2 and TRBJ1-1, with D hard to call. Trimming took 10 bases from V and 7 from J, leaving 13 bases between them. The length of the CDR3 is 11 residues. Germline CDR1 SNHLY, CDR2 FYNNEI. CDR3 region: CATQRELEAFF. In DNA form, the CDR3 reads TGTGCCACCCAAAGGGAGCTTGAAGCTTTCTTT.

This sequence joins TRBV10-3 and TRBJ1-3; 8 bases fit TRBD1. V trimming: 2 bases; J trimming: 4 bases; junction bases outside the gene matches: 4. CDR1 is ENHRY and CDR2 is SYGVKD in the germline V gene. The CDR3 spans 15 residues. The DNA of the CDR3 is TGTGCCATCAGTGAGCAGGGGGCTGCCGGAAACACCATATATTTT. Translating gives CAISEQGAAGNTIYF.

This clone was detected a few times. CDR3 region: CASSVTGAFSGNTIYF. The CDR3 DNA reads TGTGCCAGCAGTGTCACAGGTGCCTTCTCTGGAAACACCATATATTTT. This chain joins TRBV2 and TRBJ1-3, with D maybe TRBD1 (5 bases). The CDR3 is 16 amino acids. From germline, CDR1 is SNHLY and CDR2 FYNNEI. V was shortened by 4 bases and J by 0 bases, with 13 bases between the two germline ends.

V gene TRBV3-1 (or the pseudogene TRBV3-2) combines with J gene TRBJ2-7, with TRBD1 identical over 8 bases. The CDR3 runs to 13 residues. Germline CDR1 LGHDT, CDR2 YNNKEL (reference sequence). The V segment lost 4 bases and the J segment 6 bases; nucleotides outside the gene matches: 5. The CDR3 reads CASSPTGAGEQYF. As DNA, the CDR3 is TGTGCCAGCAGCCCGACAGGGGCCGGCGAGCAGTACTTC.

The chain has TRBV6-5 and TRBJ2-1; TRBD2 matches 12 bases. J was trimmed by 10 bases and V by 8 bases; bases with no gene match: 12. The CDR3 consists of 15 residues. Germline V gene lookup returns CDR1 MNHEY and CDR2 SVGAGI. In nucleotides, the CDR3 is TGTGCCAGCGGGGGACTAGCGGGCCCTATAGAGGAGCAGTTCTTC. Translating it yields CASGGLAGPIEEQFF.

There are a few counts of this clone. The chain has TRBV27 and TRBJ1-1; 8 nucleotides line up with TRBD1. Per germline, CDR1 MNHEY and CDR2 SMNVEV (reference sequence). CDR3 length: 15 residues. The V segment lost 6 bases and the J segment 8 bases; nucleotides outside the gene matches: 14. The CDR3 reads CASSERRSGGSEAFF. The CDR3 nucleotides are TGTGCCAGCAGCGAACGGCGTTCAGGGGGCTCGGAAGCTTTCTTT.

This sequence joins TRBV9 and TRBJ2-3; 10 positions agree with TRBD2. V trimming: 2 bases; J trimming: 4 bases; junction bases outside the gene matches: 4. CDR3 size: 15 residues. Looked up from germline, CDR1 is SGDLS and CDR2 is YYNGEE. The CDR3 nucleotides read TGTGCCAGCAGCGTTAGCGGGAGGAGGTCAGATACGCAGTATTTT. Its protein product is CASSVSGRRSDTQYF.

This rearrangement joins TRBV6-5 to TRBJ1-5, with TRBD1 as a possible D gene (5 bases). V was clipped by 2 bases and J by 6 bases, with 8 bases between them. The CDR3 is 13 amino acids. Germline V CDR1 and CDR2: MNHEY, SVGAGI. DNA of the CDR3: TGTGCCAGCAGTTACGACAGCCTTCAGCCCCAGCATTTT. This codes for CASSYDSLQPQHF.

V is TRBV6-4 and J is TRBJ1-5; D is possibly TRBD1 (6 bases). V shed 8 bases and J shed 0 bases, with 23 bases lying between them. The CDR3 totals 18 residues. Per the germline V gene, CDR1 is MRHNA and CDR2 is SNTAGT. The CDR3 nucleotides are TGTGCCAGCCGGAGAAGAGGGACACATTATAATAGCAATCAGCCCCAGCATTTT. Residues: CASRRRGTHYNSNQPQHF.

This chain joins TRBV7-2 and TRBJ1-2; D call uncertain. Trimming cost V 1 base and J 3 bases, with 12 bases left between them. From germline, CDR1 is SGHTA and CDR2 FQGNSA. The CDR3 consists of 15 residues. The CDR3 bases are TGTGCCAGCAGCTTAGGCGGAACAGCAGACTATGGCTACACCTTC. Protein: CASSLGGTADYGYTF.

The chain has TRBV6-2 or TRBV6-3 and TRBJ2-4; D is uncertain. The CDR3 is 15 amino acids. The V gene's germline CDR1 is MNHEY and CDR2 SVGEGT. With 2 bases removed from V and 9 bases from J, the gap between germline ends came to 17 bases. CDR3: CASSYDRPPSAIQYF. For the CDR3, the DNA is TGTGCCAGCAGTTACGATCGACCCCCGTCGGCCATTCAGTACTTC.

V and J are TRBV9 and TRBJ1-1, with 8 bases lining up with TRBD1. CDR1 is SGDLS and CDR2 is YYNGEE in the germline V gene. CDR3 length: 16 amino acids. Trimming cost V 4 bases and J 1 base; bases outside gene matches: 9. The CDR3 DNA reads as TGTGCCAGCAGCTCAGGAGACAGGGGACCGAACACTGAAGCTTTCTTT. This codes for CASSSGDRGPNTEAFF.

This chain links TRBV2 with TRBJ2-5; D is tentatively TRBD1 or TRBD2 (6 bases each). The CDR3 extends over 17 amino acids. Trimming took 4 bases from V and 5 from J, leaving 23 bases between them. CDR1 and CDR2 (germline): SNHLY, FYNNEI. This CDR3 reads CASSVEGDSSRGETQYF. The CDR3 nucleotides read TGTGCCAGCAGTGTGGAGGGGGACTCATCGAGAGGGGAGACCCAGTACTTC.

J is TRBJ2-5 and V is TRBV3-1 (or the pseudogene TRBV3-2), with D unclear. The V gene lost 1 base and the J gene lost 1 base, with 10 bases spanning the gap. The length of the CDR3 is 15 residues. Germline V CDR1 and CDR2: LGHDT, YNNKEL (reference sequence). CDR3 DNA: TGTGCCAGCAGCCAAGTCCACGGACCCCAAGAGACCCAGTACTTC. Its translation: CASSQVHGPQETQYF.

With respect to this clone: One end of the junction fails to match germline, which may point to a read error. Other DNA sequences in the same sample also yield this CDR3. This rearrangement joins TRBV9 to TRBJ2-3; D is possibly TRBD2 (5 bases). CDR3 length equals 14 residues. The germline V gene encodes CDR1 SGDLS and CDR2 YYNGEE. DNA for the CDR3: TGCGCCAGCGGCGGGCAGGTTAGCACAGATACGCAGTATTTT. Protein: CASGGQVSTDTQYF.

The chain is built from TRBV18 and TRBJ1-1; D might be TRBD1 (5 bases). CDR3 size: 16 residues. V was clipped by 8 bases and J by 0 bases, with 19 bases between them. Germline V lookup: CDR1 KGHSH, CDR2 LQKENI. The CDR3 loop reads CASVWTGTGMNTEAFF. In DNA, the CDR3 is TGTGCCAGCGTATGGACCGGGACGGGCATGAACACTGAAGCTTTCTTT. Full variable domain (remainder filled in from reference TRBV18 and TRBJ1-1): NAGVMQNPRHLVRRRGQEARLRCSPMKGHSHVYWYRQLPEEGLKFMVYLQKENIIDESGMPKERFSAEFPKEGPSILRIQQVVRGDSAAYFCASVWTGTGMNTEAFFGQGTRLTVV.